This T cell receptor (beta chain) was sequenced for a study of blood T cell repertoires in COVID-19 (TCRdb year 2020). About the study as a whole: Collaborator samples came from the United States, Italy and Spain and covered acute and convalescent phases of COVID-19. Samples came from the ongoing ImmuneRACE study (first 160 participants) plus 1,254 subjects from 6 global collaborators. The prospective study material was composed of cDNA or gDNA derived from T cells, B-cell-depleted T cells, or PBMCs. HLA class I and class II types, where available, came from metadata supplied by the sample provider rather than from assay-based typing. A de-identified subject ID, COVID-19 status, age in years and sex were almost always included in the sample metadata. The repertoires were released in a freely available public database intended as a resource for research on the immune response to SARS-CoV-2. Subjects who had been exposed to COVID-19, were actively infected with it, or had recovered from it provided the deeply sampled blood TCRbeta repertoires that made up the dataset. Results and caveats for the whole study, not just this receptor: Clinical and demographic metadata were provided uncurated, with the amount varying by source and participant.

Participants in the prospective study were aged roughly 18 to 90 years, lived in 20 to 25 United States geographic areas, and enrolled through a virtual design. In the prospective study, cohorts were assigned on the basis of participant-reported clinical history obtained from a screening survey and a study questionnaire. For ImmuneRACE Cohort 3, a participant was defined as recovered based on two consecutive negative NP/OP PCR tests, clearance by a healthcare professional, or resolution of symptoms. Mobile phlebotomists in the prospective study collected whole blood, serum and a nasopharyngeal or oropharyngeal swab from every participant. Additional blood draws and questionnaires over an approximately 2-month period could optionally be provided by prospective study participants. Before DNA extraction, blood samples from the prospective study were shipped at room temperature or frozen. The CDR3 starts with the cysteine, ends with the phenylalanine, and has 15 residues. Only the CDR3 part of the read is kept: 45 bases, read in frame from the first base. From the germline V gene (reference sequence), CDR1 is GTSNPN and CDR2 is SVGIG. After removal of 2 bases from V and 4 bases from J, the junction retains 5 bases not matched to a gene.

TCRbeta CDR3 regions were amplified from genomic DNA by means of the immunoSEQ Assay, a bias-controlled multiplex PCR. Per the original workflow: The number of nucleated cells in each sample was estimated by amplification of reference gene primers within the assay. To quantify the absolute abundance of each unique TCRbeta CDR3 rearrangement, sequence reads were collapsed and filtered. Productive Simpson clonality was computed per sample as the square root of Simpson's diversity index over productive rearrangements. The table was pulled from immuneACCESS by TCRdb, which kept in-frame rearrangements only. Such tables lose some clones; where checked, under half of the loss comes from unresolved V genes, and the rest has no known cause. V and J calls and clone size are those listed in that table; D and trimming were worked out from the DNA. Present in this sample are 300,000 or so clones, roughly 90% of which were seen just once. The top ten hold roughly 2.5% of the sample.

As regards this clone: The antigen this receptor binds is unknown. No base quality values were provided; no much bigger clone lies one nucleotide off.

This clonotype was obtained from a man aged 60-69 years who had recovered from COVID-19. The sequence is built from TRBV30 and TRBJ2-1; 10 of the junction bases match TRBD1. Sequencing was performed on PBMCs or T cells enriched from blood (not recorded which). The nucleotide sequence reads as follows: TGTGCCTGGAGTCTAGGACAGGGGGTATACAATGAGCAGTTCTTC. This translates into CAWSLGQGVYNEQFF.